This TCR beta chain was found in a study of beta chain features in type 1 diabetes. Study-level points and caveats: A moderate, significant TCRB CDR3 shortening appeared in type 1 diabetes across four CD4+ subsets.

As regards this clone: The antigen is unknown. Additional DNA sequences in this sample encode the identical CDR3.

Reverse transcription of all isolated RNA meant that expressed TCRB transcripts were sequenced. TCRdb's table, derived via immunoSEQ multiplex PCR, lists solely in-frame clones and lacks some. The table records some 350,000 clones, around 10% of them present only once. J lost 3 bases, V lost 0 bases, and 5 bases had no gene match. Germline CDR1 is MNHEY and CDR2 is SVGAGI. The CDR3 sequence is 15 residues long. Material: central memory CD4+ T cells from blood. This TCR derives from a man in his thirties or forties with type 1 diabetes. This sequence joins TRBV6-5 and TRBJ2-7, with TRBD1 matching over 7 bases. The CDR3: CASSYSSRGSYEQYF. The CDR3 region has the DNA TGTGCCAGCAGTTACTCGAGCAGGGGGAGCTACGAGCAGTACTTC.